This T cell receptor beta chain originates from a study of blood T cell repertoires in COVID-19 (dated by TCRdb to the early 2020s). General notes on the study: Samples from collaborators originated in the United States, Italy and Spain and spanned both the acute and convalescent phases of COVID-19. A freely available public database, intended as a resource for researchers studying the immune response to SARS-CoV-2, is where the repertoires were released. The samples were drawn from the first 160 participants of the ongoing ImmuneRACE study and from over a thousand subjects provided by 6 global collaborators. Subjects who had been exposed to COVID-19, were actively infected with it, or had recovered from it provided the deeply sampled blood TCRbeta repertoires that made up the dataset. Nearly every sample came with metadata listing a de-identified subject ID, COVID-19 status, age in years and sex. Where available, HLA class I and class II types were taken from metadata supplied by the sample provider and were not determined by assay-based typing. The material from the prospective study consisted of cDNA or gDNA derived from T cells, B-cell-depleted T cells, or PBMCs.

On the study overall, not on this receptor specifically: Clinical and demographic metadata were provided uncurated, with the amount varying by source and participant.

Whole blood was collected in K2EDTA tubes by collaborating institutions according to the institutions' own protocols. For TCRbeta analysis, collaborator samples were shipped as frozen whole blood, as isolated PBMCs, or as DNA extracted from either sample type. On this clone itself: No cognate antigen has been identified for it. Per-base qualities were not stored, and no clone one base away is much larger.

TCRbeta CDR3 regions were amplified from genomic DNA using the immunoSEQ Assay, a bias-controlled multiplex PCR. On the authors' methods: Nucleated cell counts per sample were estimated from amplification of reference gene primers within the assay. To quantify the absolute abundance of each unique TCRbeta CDR3 rearrangement, sequence reads were collapsed and filtered. For each sample, productive Simpson clonality was calculated as the square root of Simpson's diversity index over productive rearrangements. The immuneACCESS repertoire file appears here via TCRdb, limited to in-frame rearrangements. These files lack a portion of the clones; in checked studies, under half of the deficit traces to unresolved V genes, and the cause of the others is not known. V and J calls and clone size come straight from that table; D and trimming were deduced from the DNA. The sample table contains a few hundred thousand clones; only one count was recorded for roughly 80% of them. Less than 4% of the sample lies in the top ten.

The receptor was derived from a woman aged 18-29 years with acute or convalescent COVID-19. Input material: peripheral blood.

The base sequence is TGTGCCATCAGTGAATCGCGGGAGGGCCGCGAGCAGTACTTC. Its coded protein is CAISESREGREQYF. Here the chain combines TRBV10-3 and TRBJ2-7; 9 junctional bases match TRBD2. Measured from the cysteine to the phenylalanine, the CDR3 is 14 residues long. Here the CDR3 DNA is all that survives: 42 bases in frame from base 1. V is trimmed back by 3 bases and J by 6 bases, and the junction contains 6 bases that no gene match accounts for. Via the germline V gene, CDR1 is ENHRY and CDR2 SYGVKD.